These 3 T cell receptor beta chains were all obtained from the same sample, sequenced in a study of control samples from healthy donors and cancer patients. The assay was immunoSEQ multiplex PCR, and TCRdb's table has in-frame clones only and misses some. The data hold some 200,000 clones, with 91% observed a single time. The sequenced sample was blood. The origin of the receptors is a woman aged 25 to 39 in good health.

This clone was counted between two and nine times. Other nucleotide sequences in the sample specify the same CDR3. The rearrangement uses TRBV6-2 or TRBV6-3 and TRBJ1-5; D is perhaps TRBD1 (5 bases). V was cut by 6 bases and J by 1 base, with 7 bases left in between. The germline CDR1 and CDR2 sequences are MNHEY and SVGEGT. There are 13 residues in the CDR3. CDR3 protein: CASSRDSNQPQHF. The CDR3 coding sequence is TGTGCCAGCAGCCGGGACAGCAATCAGCCCCAGCATTTT.

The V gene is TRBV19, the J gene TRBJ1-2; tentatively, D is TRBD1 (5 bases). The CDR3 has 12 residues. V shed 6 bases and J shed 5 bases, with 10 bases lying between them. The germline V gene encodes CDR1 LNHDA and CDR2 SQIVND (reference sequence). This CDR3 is CASRDTIYGYTF. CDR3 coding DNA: TGTGCCAGTAGGGACACCATATATGGCTACACCTTC.

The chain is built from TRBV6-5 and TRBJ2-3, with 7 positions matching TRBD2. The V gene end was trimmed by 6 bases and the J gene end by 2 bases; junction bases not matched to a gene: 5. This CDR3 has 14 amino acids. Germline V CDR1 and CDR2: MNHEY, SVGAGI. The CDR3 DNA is TGTGCCAGCAGACCGGGACTAACCACAGATACGCAGTATTTT. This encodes CASRPGLTTDTQYF.